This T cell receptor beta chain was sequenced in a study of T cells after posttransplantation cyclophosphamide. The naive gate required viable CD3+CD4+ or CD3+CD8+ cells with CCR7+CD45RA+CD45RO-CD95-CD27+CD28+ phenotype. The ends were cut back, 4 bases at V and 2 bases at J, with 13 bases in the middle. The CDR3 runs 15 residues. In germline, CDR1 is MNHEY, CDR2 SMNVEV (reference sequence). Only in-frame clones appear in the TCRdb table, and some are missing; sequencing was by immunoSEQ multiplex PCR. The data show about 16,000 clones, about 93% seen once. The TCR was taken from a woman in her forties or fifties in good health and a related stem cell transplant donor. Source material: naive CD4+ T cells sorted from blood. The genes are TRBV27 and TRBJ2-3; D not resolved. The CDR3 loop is CASSSAAVYTDTQYF. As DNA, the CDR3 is TGTGCCAGCAGTTCCGCTGCGGTCTACACAGATACGCAGTATTTT.